Listed below are T cell receptor beta chains from one sample, sequenced in a study of cytomegalovirus exposure and HLA in healthy donors. Assay used: immunoSEQ multiplex PCR; TCRdb lists only in-frame clones, some missing. This repertoire comprises tens of thousands of clones; its ten largest clones make up approximately 13%. Sequencing was done on a sample of PBMCs. The receptors here all came from an older woman in good health and CMV-seropositive. The CDR3 runs from the conserved cysteine through the conserved F or W. The D gene is left open where the match is weak.

TRBV7-9	NA	14	TRBJ1-2	TGTGCCAGCAGCTTAGGCGGCACGAACTATGGCTACACCTTC	CASSLGGTNYGYTF
TRBV18	TRBD2	13	TRBJ2-7	TGTGCCAGCTCACCCAGGGAGGGCGACGAGCAGTACTTC	CASSPREGDEQYF
TRBV6-5	NA	15	TRBJ1-1	TGTGCCAGCAGTTACGATCCAGGGAGGGACACTGAAGCTTTCTTT	CASSYDPGRDTEAFF
TRBV6-5	NA	13	TRBJ1-3	TGTGCCAGCAGTCGCGGCTCTGGAAACACCATATATTTT	CASSRGSGNTIYF
TRBV6-5	NA	11	TRBJ1-1	TGTGCCAGCAGCTCCCCCGGTGAAGATTTCTTT	CASSSPGEDFF
TRBV5-1	NA	15	TRBJ1-1	TGCGCCAGCAGCCCCACAACCGGACAGAACACTGAAGCTTTCTTT	CASSPTTGQNTEAFF
TRBV18	NA	15	TRBJ2-1	TGTGCCAGCTCACCAATACACGGCGAGGAAGCGGAGCAGTTCTTC	CASSPIHGEEAEQFF
TRBV5-6	NA	14	TRBJ2-7	TGTGCCAGCAGCTTCTATCCTAACGCCTACGAGCAGTACTTC	CASSFYPNAYEQYF
TRBV5-1	TRBD1	14	TRBJ1-2	TGCGCCAGCAGCGAACCCGGACAGGGAGGTGGCTACACCTTC	CASSEPGQGGGYTF
TRBV9	TRBD1	14	TRBJ2-7	TGTGCCAGCAGCGCCAGGACAGGGGGAGGCGAGCAGTACTTC	CASSARTGGGEQYF
TRBV5-1	NA	14	TRBJ1-5	TGCGCCAGCACCCGGGGGGACGGCGCGGGGCCCCAGCATTTT	CASTRGDGAGPQHF
TRBV5-1	TRBD2	16	TRBJ2-5	TGCGCCAGCAGCTTGGGGCCTAGCGGGGGCCAAGAGACCCAGTACTTC	CASSLGPSGGQETQYF
TRBV6-5	NA	15	TRBJ2-6	TGTGCCAGCAGGGGAGGACAATATGGGGCCAACGTCCTGACTTTC	CASRGGQYGANVLTF
TRBV5-5	TRBD1	15	TRBJ1-1	TGTGCCAGCAGCTCATCACAGGGGGCGGACACTGAAGCTTTCTTT	CASSSSQGADTEAFF
TRBV2	TRBD2	13	TRBJ2-5	TGTGCCTCGGAGCGGGGGCTCGCAGAGACCCAGTACTTC	CASERGLAETQYF